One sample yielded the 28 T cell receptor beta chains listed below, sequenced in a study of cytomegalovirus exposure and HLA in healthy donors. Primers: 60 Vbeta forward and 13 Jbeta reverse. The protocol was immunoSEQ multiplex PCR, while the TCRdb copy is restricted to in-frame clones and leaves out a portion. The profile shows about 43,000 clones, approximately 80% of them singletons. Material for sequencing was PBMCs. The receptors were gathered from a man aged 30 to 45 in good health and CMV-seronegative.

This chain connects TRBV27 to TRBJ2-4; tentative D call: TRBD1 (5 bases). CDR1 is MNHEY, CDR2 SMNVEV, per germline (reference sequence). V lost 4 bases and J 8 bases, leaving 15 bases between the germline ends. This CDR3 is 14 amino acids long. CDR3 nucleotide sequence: TGTGCCAGCAGTTGGCTAGGGGCGGACGACATTCAGTACTTC. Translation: CASSWLGADDIQYF.

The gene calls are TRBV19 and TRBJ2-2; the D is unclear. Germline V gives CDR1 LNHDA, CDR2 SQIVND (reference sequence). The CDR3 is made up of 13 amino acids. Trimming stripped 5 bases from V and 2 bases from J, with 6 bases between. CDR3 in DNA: TGTGCCAGTAGTTCAGTCAACACCGGGGAGCTGTTTTTT. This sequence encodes CASSSVNTGELFF.

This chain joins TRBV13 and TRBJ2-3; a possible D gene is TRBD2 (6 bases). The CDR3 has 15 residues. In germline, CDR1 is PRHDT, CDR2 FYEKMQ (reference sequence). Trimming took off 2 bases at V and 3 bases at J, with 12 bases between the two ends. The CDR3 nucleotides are TGTGCCAGCAGCTTATGGGGGGTTGAGACAGATACGCAGTATTTT. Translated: CASSLWGVETDTQYF.

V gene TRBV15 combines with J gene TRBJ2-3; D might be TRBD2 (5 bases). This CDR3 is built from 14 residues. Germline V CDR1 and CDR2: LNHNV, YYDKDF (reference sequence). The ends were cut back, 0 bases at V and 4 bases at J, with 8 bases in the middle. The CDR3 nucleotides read TGTGCCACCAGCAGAGATCGGACTCCAGATACGCAGTATTTT. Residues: CATSRDRTPDTQYF.

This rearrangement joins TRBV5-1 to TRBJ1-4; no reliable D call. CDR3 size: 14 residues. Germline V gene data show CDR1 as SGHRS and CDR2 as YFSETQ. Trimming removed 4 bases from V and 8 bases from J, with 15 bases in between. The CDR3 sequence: CASSPAPGTEKLFF. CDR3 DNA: TGCGCCAGCAGCCCGGCGCCGGGAACAGAAAAACTGTTTTTT.

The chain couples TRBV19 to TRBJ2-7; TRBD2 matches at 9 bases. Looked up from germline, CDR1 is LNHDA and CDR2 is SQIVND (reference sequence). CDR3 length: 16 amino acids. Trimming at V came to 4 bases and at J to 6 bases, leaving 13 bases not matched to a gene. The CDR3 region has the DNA TGTGCCAGTAGTAACCGCGGTGGCGGGAGGGCCAGCGAGCAGTACTTC. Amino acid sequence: CASSNRGGGRASEQYF. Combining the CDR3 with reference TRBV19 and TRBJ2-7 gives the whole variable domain DGGITQSPKYLFRKEGQNVTLSCEQNLNHDAMYWYRQDPGQGLRLIYYSQIVNDFQKGDIAEGYSVSREKKESFPLTVTSAQKNPTAFYLCASSNRGGGRASEQYFGPGTRLTVT.

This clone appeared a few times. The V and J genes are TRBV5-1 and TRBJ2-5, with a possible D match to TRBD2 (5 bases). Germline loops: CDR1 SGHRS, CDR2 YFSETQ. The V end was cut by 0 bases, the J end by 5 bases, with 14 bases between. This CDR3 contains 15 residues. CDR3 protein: CASSLAFTTRETQYF. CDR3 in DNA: TGCGCCAGCAGCTTGGCCTTTACTACTAGGGAGACCCAGTACTTC.

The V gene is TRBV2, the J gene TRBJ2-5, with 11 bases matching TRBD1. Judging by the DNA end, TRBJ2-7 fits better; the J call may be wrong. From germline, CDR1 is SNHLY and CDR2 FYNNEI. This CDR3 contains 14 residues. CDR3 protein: CASRPGTGGGEQYF. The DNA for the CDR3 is TGTGCCAGCAGACCCGGGACAGGGGGAGGCGAGCAGTACTTC.

Here the CDR3 reads CASSQGLAELRNLKYEQYF. The CDR3 DNA follows: TGTGCCAGCAGCCAAGGACTAGCGGAGCTCCGGAATCTAAAGTACGAGCAGTACTTC. V is TRBV7-9 and J is TRBJ2-7, with 10 bases that match TRBD2. The germline gives CDR1 SEHNR, CDR2 FQNEAQ (reference sequence). V gave up 5 bases and J gave up 4 bases; unmatched junction bases: 20. The CDR3 is 19 amino acids.

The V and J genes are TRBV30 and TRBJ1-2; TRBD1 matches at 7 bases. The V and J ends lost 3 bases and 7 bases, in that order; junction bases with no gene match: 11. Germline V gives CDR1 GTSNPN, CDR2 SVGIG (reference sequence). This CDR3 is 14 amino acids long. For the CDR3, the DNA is TGTGCCTGGAGGCTGACGGACAGGCTAGGTGGCTACACCTTC. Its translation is CAWRLTDRLGGYTF. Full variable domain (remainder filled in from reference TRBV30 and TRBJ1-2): SQTIHQWPATLVQPVGSPLSLECTVEGTSNPNLYWYRQAAGRGLQLLFYSVGIGQISSEVPQNLSASRPQDRQFILSSKKLLLSDSGFYLCAWRLTDRLGGYTFGSGTRLTVV.

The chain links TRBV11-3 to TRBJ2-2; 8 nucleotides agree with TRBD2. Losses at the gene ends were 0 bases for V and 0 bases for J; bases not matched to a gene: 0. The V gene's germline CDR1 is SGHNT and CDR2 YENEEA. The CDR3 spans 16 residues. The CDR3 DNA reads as TGTGCCAGCAGCTTAGACGGGGGGGCGAACACCGGGGAGCTGTTTTTT. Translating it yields CASSLDGGANTGELFF.

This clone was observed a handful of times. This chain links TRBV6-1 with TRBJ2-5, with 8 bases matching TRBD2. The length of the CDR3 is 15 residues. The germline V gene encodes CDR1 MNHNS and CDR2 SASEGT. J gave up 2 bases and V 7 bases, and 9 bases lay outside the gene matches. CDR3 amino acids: CASTPGGELQETQYF. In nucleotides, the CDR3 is TGTGCCAGCACCCCCGGGGGGGAACTACAAGAGACCCAGTACTTC.

The CDR3 DNA reads as TGTGCCAGCAGTTTACACATCGGACAGGTTGGGGGCTATGGCTACACCTTC. It is translated as CASSLHIGQVGGYGYTF. V usage is TRBV27 and J usage is TRBJ1-2, with 7 nucleotides matching TRBD1. Per the germline V gene, CDR1 is MNHEY and CDR2 is SMNVEV (reference sequence). The V segment lost 2 bases and the J segment 4 bases; nucleotides outside the gene matches: 13. The CDR3 has 17 amino acids.

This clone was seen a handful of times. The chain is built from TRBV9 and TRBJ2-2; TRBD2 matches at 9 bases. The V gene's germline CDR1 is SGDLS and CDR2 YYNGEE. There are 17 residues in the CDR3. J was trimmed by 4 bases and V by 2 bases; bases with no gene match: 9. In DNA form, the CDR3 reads TGTGCCAGCAGCGTGATTAGCGGGAGATTCGGCACCGGGGAGCTGTTTTTT. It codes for CASSVISGRFGTGELFF.

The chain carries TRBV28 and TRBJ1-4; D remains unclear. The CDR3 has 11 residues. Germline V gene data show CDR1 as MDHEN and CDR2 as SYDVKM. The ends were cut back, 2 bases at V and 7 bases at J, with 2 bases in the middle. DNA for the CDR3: TGTGCCAGCAGTTTACTTGAAAAACTGTTTTTT. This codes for CASSLLEKLFF.

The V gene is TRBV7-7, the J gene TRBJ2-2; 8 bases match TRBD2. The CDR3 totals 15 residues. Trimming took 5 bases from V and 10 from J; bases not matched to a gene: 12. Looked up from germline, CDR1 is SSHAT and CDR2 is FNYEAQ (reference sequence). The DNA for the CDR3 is TGTGCCAGCAGCCCGAGACTAGCGAGCGGGCCGGAGCTGTTTTTT. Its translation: CASSPRLASGPELFF.

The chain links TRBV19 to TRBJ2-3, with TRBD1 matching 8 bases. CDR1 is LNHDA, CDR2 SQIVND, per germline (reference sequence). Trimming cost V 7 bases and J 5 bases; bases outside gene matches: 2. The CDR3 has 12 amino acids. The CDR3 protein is CASNRGEDTQYF. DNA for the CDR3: TGTGCCAGTAACAGGGGGGAAGATACGCAGTATTTT.

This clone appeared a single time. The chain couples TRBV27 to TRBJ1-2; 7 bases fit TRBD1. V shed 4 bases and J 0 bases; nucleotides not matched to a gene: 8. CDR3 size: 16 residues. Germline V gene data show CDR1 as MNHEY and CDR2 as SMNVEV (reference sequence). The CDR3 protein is CASSSIRDSPNYGYTF. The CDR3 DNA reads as TGTGCCAGCAGTTCGATAAGGGACAGCCCTAACTATGGCTACACCTTC.

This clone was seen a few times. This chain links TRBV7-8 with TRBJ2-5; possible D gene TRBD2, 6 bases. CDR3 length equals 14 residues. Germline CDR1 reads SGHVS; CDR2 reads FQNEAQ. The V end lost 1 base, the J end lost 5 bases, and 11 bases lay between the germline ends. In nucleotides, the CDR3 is TGTGCCAGCAGCTTAGTTGGAGGGAGGGAGACCCAGTACTTC. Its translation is CASSLVGGRETQYF.

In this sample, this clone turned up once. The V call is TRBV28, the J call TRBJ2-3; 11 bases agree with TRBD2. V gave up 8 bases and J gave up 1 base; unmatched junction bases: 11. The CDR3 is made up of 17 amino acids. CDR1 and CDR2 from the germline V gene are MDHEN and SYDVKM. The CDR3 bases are TGTGCCAGCCGAACTAGCGGGAGAGGATCGGGCACAGATACGCAGTATTTT. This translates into CASRTSGRGSGTDTQYF.

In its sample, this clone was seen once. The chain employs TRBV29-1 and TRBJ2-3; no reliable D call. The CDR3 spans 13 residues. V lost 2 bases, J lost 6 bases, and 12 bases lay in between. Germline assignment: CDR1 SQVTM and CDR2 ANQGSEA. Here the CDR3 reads CSVEPLVVDTQYF. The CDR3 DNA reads TGCAGCGTTGAACCCCTAGTTGTGGATACGCAGTATTTT.

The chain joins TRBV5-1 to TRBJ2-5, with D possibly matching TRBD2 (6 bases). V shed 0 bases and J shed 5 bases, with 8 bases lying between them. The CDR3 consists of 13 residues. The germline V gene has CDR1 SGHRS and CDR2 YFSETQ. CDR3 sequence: CASSLAGGETQYF. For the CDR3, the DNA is TGCGCCAGCAGCTTGGCCGGAGGGGAGACCCAGTACTTC.

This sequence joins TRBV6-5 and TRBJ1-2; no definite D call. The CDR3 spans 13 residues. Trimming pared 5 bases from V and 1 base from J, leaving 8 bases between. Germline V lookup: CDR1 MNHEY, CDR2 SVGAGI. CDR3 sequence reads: CASSATHNYGYTF. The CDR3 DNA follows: TGTGCCAGCAGTGCGACTCATAACTATGGCTACACCTTC.

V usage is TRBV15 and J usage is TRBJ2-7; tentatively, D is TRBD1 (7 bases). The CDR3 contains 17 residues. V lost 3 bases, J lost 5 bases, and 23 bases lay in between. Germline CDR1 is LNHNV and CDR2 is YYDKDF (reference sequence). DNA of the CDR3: TGTGCCACCAGCAGGGACCGCAGGGGGGTCAAATCCCACGAGCAGTACTTC. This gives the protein CATSRDRRGVKSHEQYF.

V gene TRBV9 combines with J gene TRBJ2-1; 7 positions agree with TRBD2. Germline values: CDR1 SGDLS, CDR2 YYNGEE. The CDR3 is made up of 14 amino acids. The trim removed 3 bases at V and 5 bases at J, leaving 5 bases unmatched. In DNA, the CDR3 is TGTGCCAGCAGCGCGGGACTATATAACAATGAGCAGTTCTTC. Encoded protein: CASSAGLYNNEQFF. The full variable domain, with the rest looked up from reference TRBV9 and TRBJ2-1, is DSGVTQTPKHLITATGQRVTLRCSPRSGDLSVYWYQQSLDQGLQFLIQYYNGEERAKGNILERFSAQQFPDLHSELNLSSLELGDSALYFCASSAGLYNNEQFFGPGTRLTVL.

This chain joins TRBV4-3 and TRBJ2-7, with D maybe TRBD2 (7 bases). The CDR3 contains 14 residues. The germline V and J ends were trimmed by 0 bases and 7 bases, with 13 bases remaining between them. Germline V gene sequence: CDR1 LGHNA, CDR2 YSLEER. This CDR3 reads CASSQDGRGGEQYF. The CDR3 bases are TGCGCCAGCAGCCAAGACGGAAGGGGGGGAGAGCAGTACTTC.

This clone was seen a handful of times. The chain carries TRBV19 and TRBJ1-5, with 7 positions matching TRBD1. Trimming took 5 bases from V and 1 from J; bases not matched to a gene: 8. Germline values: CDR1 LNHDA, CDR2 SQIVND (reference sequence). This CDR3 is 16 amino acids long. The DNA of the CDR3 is TGTGCCAGTAGTGATCGCAAACAGGGGAGCAATCAGCCCCAGCATTTT. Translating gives CASSDRKQGSNQPQHF.

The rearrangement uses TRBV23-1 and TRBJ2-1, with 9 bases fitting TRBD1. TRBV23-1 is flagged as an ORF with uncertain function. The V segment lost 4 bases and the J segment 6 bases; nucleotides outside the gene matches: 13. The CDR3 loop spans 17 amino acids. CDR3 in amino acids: CASSPKPTGGVTNEQFF. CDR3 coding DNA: TGCGCCAGCAGTCCAAAACCGACAGGGGGTGTTACCAATGAGCAGTTCTTC.